This T cell receptor beta chain was sequenced for a study of cytomegalovirus exposure and HLA in healthy donors. V lost 5 bases and J 5 bases, leaving 18 bases between the germline ends. The CDR3 covers 15 residues. In germline, CDR1 is SGHTA, CDR2 FQGTGA. A note on this clone: Its antigen remains unknown.

Regarding the study as a whole: Some 150 TCR beta chains were listed as cytomegalovirus-associated. Sequencing had likely introduced a cluster of highly shared sequence variants as an artifact. Most TCR sequences were rare, but some public TCRs occurred in many donors.

The PCR contained 60 Vbeta and 13 Jbeta primers. Sequencing was performed with immunoSEQ multiplex PCR; in TCRdb, only in-frame clones are kept and a portion is missing. Recorded here are 70,000 or so clones; the top ten clones represent approximately 2.4%. The clonotype was recovered from a female donor in good health and CMV-seropositive. The gene calls are TRBV7-3 and TRBJ2-5, with a weak D call TRBD1 (6 bases). The sequenced sample consisted of PBMCs. For the CDR3, the DNA is TGTGCCAGCAGCGACACCGGGACACTGGGGGAGACCCAGTACTTC. This translates into CASSDTGTLGETQYF.